One sample yielded the 20 T cell receptor beta chains listed below, sequenced in a study of T cells expressing NK-cell markers. TCRdb reworked the 5' RACE reads into one entry per CDR3 protein, no DNA. The sample data list about 460,000 distinct CDR3 sequences. Sequencing was performed on blood T cells: a sorted CD56 or NKG2C T cell subset, CD4+ or CD8+ T cells, or bulk PBMC T cells (not recorded which). The receptors originated from a woman between 50 and 59 years old in good health.

V gene TRBV18 combines with J gene TRBJ2-7; without DNA, the TCRdb call of TRBD2 cannot be checked. Germline lookup yields CDR1 KGHSH and CDR2 LQKENI. The CDR3 consists of 13 residues. The CDR3 region is CASSLDYSYEQYF.

Here the CDR3 reads CASSTDVETQYF. The rearrangement joins TRBV5-1 to TRBJ2-5; TCRdb gives TRBD1 as the D gene, but with no DNA this cannot be confirmed. This CDR3 has 12 amino acids. Germline V CDR1 and CDR2: SGHRS, YFSETQ.

This chain connects TRBV5-5 to TRBJ2-4; TCRdb designates TRBD2, a call that cannot be tested without DNA. Germline V gene sequence: CDR1 SGHKS, CDR2 YYEKEE (reference sequence). The CDR3 covers 14 residues. CDR3 region: CASSLRDYRNIQYF.

The chain carries TRBV11-3 and TRBJ2-1; no DNA is available, so the TRBD2 call from TCRdb remains unchecked. The V gene's germline CDR1 is SGHNT and CDR2 YENEEA. The CDR3 sequence is 14 residues long. The CDR3 reads CASSLDPAGAALFF.

The V call is TRBV3-1, the J call TRBJ2-1; there is no DNA to check the TCRdb D call of TRBD2. This CDR3 region has 13 residues. CDR1 and CDR2 from the germline V gene are LGHDT and YNNKEL (reference sequence). CDR3 in amino acids: CASSQPGGLIWFF.

The chain links TRBV6-5 to TRBJ2-7; absent DNA, TCRdb's TRBD2 call cannot be checked. The CDR3 is 14 residues long. In germline, CDR1 is MNHEY, CDR2 SVGAGI. CDR3 region: CASSSSGTKLGQYF.

The chain employs TRBV15 and TRBJ1-3. Germline loops: CDR1 LNHNV, CDR2 YYDKDF (reference sequence). This CDR3 is built from 13 residues. The CDR3 sequence: CATGMKSGNTIYF.

This sequence joins TRBV29-1 and TRBJ1-5. In germline, CDR1 is SQVTM, CDR2 ANQGSEA. CDR3 length: 15 amino acids. The CDR3 here is CSVEKSRTNSQPQHF.

The rearrangement joins TRBV29-1 to TRBJ1-4; there is no DNA to check the TCRdb D call of TRBD1. Germline-derived CDR1 and CDR2 are SQVTM and ANQGSEA. This CDR3 is built from 15 residues. The CDR3 loop reads CSVAGTGTRNEKLFF. Complete variable domain (other parts from reference TRBV29-1 and TRBJ1-4): SAVISQKPSRDICQRGTSLTIQCQVDSQVTMMFWYRQQPGQSLTLIATANQGSEATYESGFVIDKFPISRPNLTFSTLTVSNMSPEDSSIYLCSVAGTGTRNEKLFFGSGTQLSVL.

The rearrangement links TRBV5-6 to TRBJ1-6; TCRdb lists TRBD1, though no DNA is available to test this call. The CDR3 sequence is 16 residues long. Germline-derived CDR1 and CDR2 are SGHDT and YYEEEE. Here the CDR3 reads CASSLGFRNSNSPLHF.

This sequence joins TRBV30 and TRBJ2-5. There are 13 residues in the CDR3. Germline assignment: CDR1 GTSNPN and CDR2 SVGIG (reference sequence). This CDR3 reads CAWRTQGPETQYF.

V is TRBV10-3 and J is TRBJ2-2; TCRdb outputs TRBD2, but without DNA this stays unchecked. Germline-derived CDR1 and CDR2 are ENHRY and SYGVKD. CDR3 length: 14 residues. The CDR3 reads CATGGTTNTGELFF.

The chain combines TRBV20-1 with TRBJ2-1; TCRdb returns TRBD2, unconfirmable since there is no DNA. The CDR3 length is 14 residues. Germline V gene data show CDR1 as DFQATT and CDR2 as SNEGSKA (reference sequence). CDR3: CSARIAGGPTAQFF.

CDR3 residues: CATKFWDRGIGETQYF. The chain employs TRBV27 and TRBJ2-5; lacking DNA, the TRBD1 call made by TCRdb goes unchecked. Per the germline V gene, CDR1 is MNHEY and CDR2 is SMNVEV (reference sequence). This CDR3 contains 16 residues.

The CDR3 region is CSASSGRGSGTGELFF. This chain connects TRBV20-1 to TRBJ2-2; TCRdb returns TRBD2, unconfirmable since there is no DNA. The CDR3 contains 16 residues. CDR1 DFQATT and CDR2 SNEGSKA come from the germline V gene (reference sequence).

The chain joins TRBV12-3 or TRBV12-4 to TRBJ1-5. The CDR3 has 15 amino acids. The CDR3 loop is CASSLGLGNNQPQHF.

V and J are TRBV6-1 and TRBJ2-7. Germline assignment: CDR1 MNHNS and CDR2 SASEGT. The CDR3 sequence is 13 residues long. The CDR3 protein is CASSDLPTYEQYF.

The V and J genes are TRBV4-1 and TRBJ2-7; TCRdb lists TRBD2, though no DNA is available to test this call. Per germline, CDR1 MGHRA and CDR2 YSYEKL. This CDR3 spans 15 amino acids. This chain's CDR3 is CASSPPLRAGYEQYF.

The V gene is TRBV10-3, the J gene TRBJ2-7. The CDR3 totals 14 residues. CDR1 and CDR2 from the germline V gene are ENHRY and SYGVKD. The CDR3 sequence: CAISVTATTYEQYF.

This rearrangement joins TRBV12-5 to TRBJ2-2; the D call of TRBD2 rests on TCRdb alone, since no DNA is present to check it. This CDR3 contains 20 residues. CDR1 and CDR2 (germline): LGHNT, FRNRAP. CDR3 sequence: CASGRDLGQVGPLNTGELFF.